The rows below give T cell receptor beta chains drawn from one sample of a study of Graves' ophthalmopathy and Graves' hyperthyroidism. TCRdb analysed the multiplex PCR reads with MiXCR anew, one entry per CDR3 protein. The data contain 900,000 to 1,200,000 distinct CDR3 sequences, about 36% of them singletons. The material sequenced was peripheral blood or thyroid tissue (not recorded which). Receptors were obtained from an adult man with Graves' hyperthyroidism. Each CDR3 is given with its conserved first and last residue. The D gene is left open where the match is weak. Size is stated for part of the rows, as once, few or many counts, or as a class when the clone is expanded.

d_gene,abundance,j_gene,v_gene,CDR3aa,CDR3nt
NA,few,TRBJ2-2,TRBV10-2,CASRARRTNTGELFF,TGTGCCAGCAGAGCAAGGAGAACGAACACCGGGGAGCTGTTTTTT
NA,NA,TRBJ2-7,TRBV19,CASRQTGSSYEQYF,TGTGCCAGTAGGCAGACAGGCTCATCCTACGAGCAGTACTTC
NA,few,TRBJ2-3,TRBV7-3,CASSFSVRGSDTQYF,TGTGCCAGCAGCTTTAGCGTTCGCGGATCAGATACGCAGTATTTT
TRBD2,NA,TRBJ2-5,TRBV7-3,CASSPTSGPQYF,TGTGCCAGCAGCCCGACTAGCGGGCCACAGTACTTC
NA,few,TRBJ1-1,TRBV20-1,CSARRLVNTEAFF,TGCAGTGCCCGGCGACTGGTGAACACTGAAGCTTTCTTT
NA,many,TRBJ1-1,TRBV2,CARTGPDTEAFF,TGTGCCAGAACAGGGCCGGACACTGAAGCTTTCTTT
NA,many,TRBJ2-7,TRBV10-3,CAISERSEGEQYF,TGTGCCATCAGTGAGAGGTCTGAGGGCGAGCAGTACTTC
NA,many,TRBJ2-6,TRBV5-6,CASSTHSGANVLTF,TGTGCCAGCAGCACCCACTCTGGGGCCAACGTCCTGACTTTC
TRBD1,few,TRBJ1-4,TRBV29-1,CSVPSGEGAWDSGLEKLFF,TGCAGCGTCCCCTCCGGTGAGGGGGCATGGGACAGCGGACTTGAAAAACTGTTTTTT
NA,NA,TRBJ1-5,TRBV7-8,CASSLEFSSNQPQHF,TGTGCCAGCAGCTTAGAATTTAGTAGCAATCAGCCCCAGCATTTT
NA,NA,TRBJ1-1,TRBV9,CASSPLLVGNTEAFF,TGTGCCAGCAGCCCACTTTTGGTGGGGAACACTGAAGCTTTCTTT
TRBD1,few,TRBJ1-5,TRBV12-3/TRBV12-4,CASRAGQGLNQPQHF,TGTGCCAGCAGGGCCGGACAGGGGCTTAATCAGCCCCAGCATTTT
NA,few,TRBJ1-1,TRBV5-1,CASTPRGGTEAFF,TGCGCCAGCACCCCCCGGGGGGGTACTGAAGCTTTCTTT
NA,NA,TRBJ2-7,TRBV6-2/TRBV6-3,CASTPYLRGGSYEQYF,TGTGCCAGCACCCCTTACCTCCGGGGTGGCTCCTACGAGCAGTACTTC
NA,NA,TRBJ1-1,TRBV28,CASSLLLMNTEAFF,TGTGCCAGCAGTTTACTTCTGATGAACACTGAAGCTTTCTTT
TRBD1,NA,TRBJ2-7,TRBV20-1,CSARVRDRGLSYEQYF,TGCAGTGCTAGAGTCCGCGACAGGGGGCTCTCCTACGAGCAGTACTTC
NA,NA,TRBJ2-7,TRBV29-1,CSVCRGQGSYEQYF,TGCAGCGTTTGCCGAGGGCAGGGTAGCTACGAGCAGTACTTC
NA,NA,TRBJ1-1,TRBV10-3,CAISIERSGDTEAFF,TGTGCCATCAGTATTGAGAGATCCGGTGACACTGAAGCTTTCTTT
NA,NA,TRBJ1-4,TRBV19,CASSIRGEKLFF,TGTGCCAGTAGTATCCGGGGTGAAAAACTGTTTTTT
NA,many,TRBJ1-5,TRBV2,CASRLHLNIGRGDQPQHF,TGTGCCAGCAGACTACACCTTAACATCGGGAGGGGCGATCAGCCCCAGCATTTT
NA,NA,TRBJ1-1,TRBV7-6,CASSTKTANTEAFF,TGTGCCAGCAGCACGAAGACCGCGAACACTGAAGCTTTCTTT
TRBD2,many,TRBJ2-7,TRBV29-1,CSVGVAGGLSYEQYF,TGCAGCGTTGGCGTAGCGGGAGGCCTATCCTACGAGCAGTACTTC
TRBD1,few,TRBJ1-2,TRBV28,CASSTKDRNYGYTF,TGTGCCAGTTCAACAAAGGACAGGAACTATGGCTACACCTTC
NA,NA,TRBJ2-3,TRBV12-3/TRBV12-4,CASSSRGEADTQYF,TGTGCCAGCAGTTCCCGGGGAGAGGCAGATACGCAGTATTTT
NA,few,TRBJ2-7,TRBV20-1,CSARAGLSTEQYF,TGCAGTGCTAGAGCGGGACTTAGCACCGAGCAGTACTTC
NA,few,TRBJ1-5,TRBV19,CASNPEHSNQPQHF,TGTGCCAGTAACCCGGAACATAGCAATCAGCCCCAGCATTTT
NA,few,TRBJ2-3,TRBV29-1,CSVVSSRTQYF,TGCAGCGTTGTATCCTCTCGTACGCAGTATTTT
TRBD2,NA,TRBJ2-5,TRBV24-1,CATSGRTSGNSFPQETQYF,TGTGCCACCAGTGGGAGGACTAGCGGAAACAGCTTTCCCCAAGAGACCCAGTACTTC
NA,few,TRBJ1-1,TRBV25-1,CASSEQGSTEAFF,TGTGCCAGCAGTGAACAGGGGTCCACTGAAGCTTTCTTT
TRBD1,NA,TRBJ1-4,TRBV2,CASSDAKNAPGGLNEKLFF,TGTGCCAGCAGTGACGCCAAGAATGCGCCAGGGGGGCTAAATGAAAAACTGTTTTTT
NA,many,TRBJ2-7,TRBV7-9,CASSLDRDNSYEQYF,TGTGCCAGCAGCTTAGATCGGGACAACTCCTACGAGCAGTACTTC
NA,few,TRBJ1-5,TRBV10-3,CAISDIGSPQHF,TGTGCCATCAGTGATATTGGCAGCCCCCAGCATTTT
NA,NA,TRBJ1-3,TRBV29-1,CSVGDTIYF,TGCAGCGTTGGGGACACCATATATTTT
TRBD1,many,TRBJ1-1,TRBV12-3/TRBV12-4,CASTLGTVNTEAFF,TGTGCCAGCACCCTCGGGACAGTGAACACTGAAGCTTTCTTT
NA,NA,TRBJ2-7,TRBV24-1,CATSGTDRPRQYF,TGTGCCACCAGTGGTACTGACAGGCCTCGGCAGTACTTC
TRBD1,many,TRBJ1-6,TRBV20-1,CSARAYGTAYNSPLHF,TGCAGTGCTAGAGCCTATGGGACAGCCTATAATTCACCCCTCCACTTT
NA,NA,TRBJ1-3,TRBV7-9,CASSFGVAPGNTVYF,NA
NA,NA,TRBJ1-4,TRBV29-1,CSVGAAKSGEKLFF,TGCAGCGTAGGGGCCGCCAAGAGTGGGGAAAAACTGTTTTTT
TRBD2,NA,TRBJ2-7,TRBV4-2,CASSPRASGNVFLEQYF,TGTGCCAGCAGCCCCCGAGCTAGCGGAAACGTATTCCTCGAGCAGTACTTC
NA,NA,TRBJ1-2,TRBV25-1,CASSQPWRRANYGYTF,TGTGCCTCGTCCCAACCGTGGAGGAGAGCTAACTATGGCTACACCTTC
TRBD2,few,TRBJ2-7,TRBV20-1,CSARDPKTSGISYEQYF,TGCAGTGCTAGAGATCCGAAGACTAGCGGGATTTCTTACGAGCAGTACTTC
NA,few,TRBJ1-2,TRBV28,CASSLGGAYNYGYTF,TGTGCCAGCAGTTTAGGAGGGGCCTATAACTATGGCTACACCTTC
TRBD1,NA,TRBJ1-5,TRBV12-3/TRBV12-4,CASRNRGHSNQPQHF,TGTGCCAGCAGAAACAGGGGCCATAGCAATCAGCCCCAGCATTTT
TRBD1,many,TRBJ1-1,TRBV29-1,CSVGDRGVAEAFF,TGCAGCGTTGGGGACAGGGGTGTCGCTGAAGCTTTCTTT
NA,NA,TRBJ1-1,TRBV7-2,CASSLQAGARGAFF,TGTGCCAGCAGCCTACAGGCAGGGGCCCGGGGAGCTTTCTTT
NA,few,TRBJ2-2,TRBV10-2,CASSSIQNTGELFF,TGTGCCAGCAGTTCAATACAGAACACCGGGGAGCTGTTTTTT
TRBD2,few,TRBJ2-7,TRBV20-1,CSARSTGTSAYEQYF,TGCAGTGCTAGATCAACCGGGACTAGTGCCTACGAGCAGTACTTC
TRBD1,few,TRBJ2-7,TRBV20-1,CSAFGQGRAYEQYF,TGCAGTGCCTTCGGACAGGGGAGGGCCTACGAGCAGTACTTC
TRBD2,NA,TRBJ2-7,TRBV6-5,CASRPTSGRGSYEQYF,TGTGCCAGCAGACCCACTAGCGGGAGGGGTTCCTACGAGCAGTACTTC
TRBD1,many,TRBJ1-2,TRBV4-3,CASSQDFTGGYGYTF,TGCGCCAGCAGCCAAGATTTTACAGGGGGCTATGGCTACACCTTC
NA,few,TRBJ2-5,TRBV25-1,CASSEPTQDPF,TGTGCCAGCAGTGAGCCCACACAGGACCCCTTC
TRBD1,many,TRBJ1-1,TRBV15,CATSRDRGQGNTEAFF,TGTGCCACCAGCAGAGACAGGGGGCAGGGGAACACTGAAGCTTTCTTT
NA,few,TRBJ2-7,TRBV30,CAWSGPYEQYF,TGTGCCTGGAGTGGCCCCTACGAGCAGTACTTC
NA,many,TRBJ1-2,TRBV7-8,CASSLEGERYGYTF,TGTGCCAGCAGCCTAGAGGGAGAGCGGTATGGCTACACCTTC